Listed below are T cell receptor beta chains from one sample, sequenced in a study of follicular helper T cells after annual influenza vaccination. The data were produced by immunoSEQ multiplex PCR, yet TCRdb's version contains in-frame clones alone and is incomplete. This repertoire shows roughly 7,000 clones, roughly 83% found once; its top ten account for approximately 1.5%. The starting material was CXCR5+ CD38- circulating T follicular helper cells from blood, obtained 7 days after influenza vaccination. The receptors shown here come from an adult who received the influenza vaccine. The CDR3 runs from the conserved cysteine through the conserved F or W. D genes are given only for firm matches. The size field is filled for only some rows; it gives once, few, many or a size class.

j_call: TRBJ2-3; d_call: TRBD2; v_call: TRBV18; clone_size: -; cdr3_nt: TGTGCCAGCTCCTGGACTAGCGGCACAGATACGCAGTATTTT; cdr3_aa: CASSWTSGTDTQYF
j_call: TRBJ1-1; d_call: TRBD1; v_call: TRBV6-1; clone_size: -; cdr3_nt: TGTGCCAGCAGTGAATCTAGGGGGGGGACAGGGTTAACTGAAGCTTTCTTT; cdr3_aa: CASSESRGGTGLTEAFF
j_call: TRBJ2-1; d_call: TRBD2; v_call: TRBV19; clone_size: -; cdr3_nt: TGTGCCAGTAGTATATATTCTATAAGCGGGAGCATACAGTTCTTC; cdr3_aa: CASSIYSISGSIQFF
j_call: TRBJ2-3; d_call: TRBD1; v_call: TRBV6-1; clone_size: -; cdr3_nt: TGTGCCAGCAGTGGGACCCATAACAGGGGGCGCACAGATACGCAGTATTTT; cdr3_aa: CASSGTHNRGRTDTQYF
j_call: TRBJ1-5; d_call: -; v_call: TRBV19; clone_size: few; cdr3_nt: TGTGCCAGTAGTATTCAGCGTGGACCCCAGCATTTT; cdr3_aa: CASSIQRGPQHF
j_call: TRBJ2-1; d_call: -; v_call: TRBV6-5; clone_size: -; cdr3_nt: TGTGCCAGCAGTCCGAACTTTTACAATGAGCAGTTCTTC; cdr3_aa: CASSPNFYNEQFF
j_call: TRBJ2-1; d_call: -; v_call: TRBV7-9; clone_size: -; cdr3_nt: TGTGCCAGCAGCCCCAGGGGGTCGGGAGGGAACAATGAGCAGTTCTTC; cdr3_aa: CASSPRGSGGNNEQFF
j_call: TRBJ2-3; d_call: TRBD2; v_call: TRBV15; clone_size: -; cdr3_nt: TGTGCCACCAGCAAAACTCTAGCGGGAGGCCTCTCATTCACAGATACGCAGTATTTT; cdr3_aa: CATSKTLAGGLSFTDTQYF
j_call: TRBJ2-7; d_call: TRBD2; v_call: TRBV6-6; clone_size: -; cdr3_nt: TGTGCCAGCAGTCGCACTAGCGGGGCTTACGAGCAGTACTTC; cdr3_aa: CASSRTSGAYEQYF
j_call: TRBJ2-1; d_call: -; v_call: TRBV11-2; clone_size: once; cdr3_nt: TGTGCCAGCAGCTTAGGGGGTAACCGCAATGAGCAGTTCTTC; cdr3_aa: CASSLGGNRNEQFF
j_call: TRBJ2-1; d_call: TRBD1; v_call: TRBV6-5; clone_size: -; cdr3_nt: TGTGCCAGCAGCCGGGACAGGGGAACCTACAATGAGCAGTTCTTC; cdr3_aa: CASSRDRGTYNEQFF